This TCR beta chain was found in a study of T cell responses to AZD1222 COVID-19 vaccine. Points from the study as a whole: Donor demographics were predominantly white British with a female majority; clonal diversity may be underestimated. An increase in Spike-specific TCR breadth and depth was observed after two AZD1222 doses. Nearly half of spike-specific TCRs reportedly target unmutated variant regions. Spike as a whole was targeted by vaccine-associated CD4 TCRs, dominant at 160-218 and 743-854.

The germline V and J ends were trimmed by 0 bases and 4 bases, with 7 bases remaining between them. This CDR3 spans 14 amino acids. CDR1 and CDR2 from the germline V gene are SNHLY and FYNNEI. The method was immunoSEQ multiplex PCR; TCRdb's version includes in-frame clones alone and lacks a portion of them. Here the sample spans about 180,000 clones, approximately 86% being singletons. As regards this clone: Its antigen is not known.

The source is an adult in good health. This specimen was peripheral blood, taken on day 0 of AZD1222 vaccination. The gene calls are TRBV2 and TRBJ1-5; no firm D call. The CDR3: CASSEANRNQPQHF. The DNA for the CDR3 is TGTGCCAGCAGTGAAGCAAACAGAAATCAGCCCCAGCATTTT.